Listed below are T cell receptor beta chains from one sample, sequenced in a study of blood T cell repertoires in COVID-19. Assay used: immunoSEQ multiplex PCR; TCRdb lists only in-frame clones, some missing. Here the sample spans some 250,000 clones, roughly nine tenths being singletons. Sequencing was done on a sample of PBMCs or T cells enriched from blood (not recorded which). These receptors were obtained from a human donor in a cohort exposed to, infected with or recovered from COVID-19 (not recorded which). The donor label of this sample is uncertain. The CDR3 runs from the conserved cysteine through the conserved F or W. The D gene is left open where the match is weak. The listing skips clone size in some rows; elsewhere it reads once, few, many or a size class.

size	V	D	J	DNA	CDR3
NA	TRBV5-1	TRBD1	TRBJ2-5	TGCGCCAGCAGCTTGGTAGGAACAGGGGCTAATGGCGAGACCCAGTACTTC	CASSLVGTGANGETQYF
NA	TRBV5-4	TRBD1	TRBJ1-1	TGTGCCAGCAGGTTGACAGGGGGCACTGAAGCTTTCTTT	CASRLTGGTEAFF
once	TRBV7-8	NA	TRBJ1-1	TGTGCCAGCAGCTCCTCTCAGACAGGAGCCTACACTGAAGCTTTCTTT	CASSSSQTGAYTEAFF
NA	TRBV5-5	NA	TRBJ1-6	TGTGCCAGCAGCTTTCGGGGGGACCGGAGCTCCTATAATTCACCCCTCCACTTT	CASSFRGDRSSYNSPLHF
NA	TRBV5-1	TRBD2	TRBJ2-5	TGCGCCAGCAGCTTGACAACAGCGGGGGGAGAGACCCAGTACTTC	CASSLTTAGGETQYF
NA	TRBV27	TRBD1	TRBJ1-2	TGTGCCAGCAGTTTGGTGTGGGGACAGGGGCTACAGGACTATGGCTACACCTTC	CASSLVWGQGLQDYGYTF
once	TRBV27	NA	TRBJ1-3	TGTGCCAGCAGTTTAGGGACAACTGGAAACACCATATATTTT	CASSLGTTGNTIYF
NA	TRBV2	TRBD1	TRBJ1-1	TGTGCCAGCAGTCAAGACAGGGTGAACACTGAAGCTTTCTTT	CASSQDRVNTEAFF
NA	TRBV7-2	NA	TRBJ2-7	TGTGCCAGCAGCTTAGATGCCGGCGGGACAGCCTACGAGCAGTACTTC	CASSLDAGGTAYEQYF
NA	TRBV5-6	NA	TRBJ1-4	TGTGCCAGCAGCTTGTTAACAGAGGAAAAACTGTTTTTT	CASSLLTEEKLFF
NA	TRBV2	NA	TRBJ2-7	TGTGCCAGCACCTCCCCCAAGGGCCCTACAGGGAAGTCCTACGAGCAGTACTTC	CASTSPKGPTGKSYEQYF
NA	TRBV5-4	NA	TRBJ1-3	TGTGCCAGCAGCTTGCCACAGAGCTCTGGAAACACCATATATTTT	CASSLPQSSGNTIYF
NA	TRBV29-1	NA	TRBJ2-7	TGCAGCGTTGAAGACAGGTCCGCCTCCTACGAGCAGTACTTC	CSVEDRSASYEQYF
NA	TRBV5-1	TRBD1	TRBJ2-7	TGCGCCAGCAGCTTGCTGGGACAGGGTTTACACGAGCAGTACTTC	CASSLLGQGLHEQYF
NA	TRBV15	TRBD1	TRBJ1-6	TGTGCCACCAGCAAGGGACAGTTAGATTCACCCCTCCACTTT	CATSKGQLDSPLHF
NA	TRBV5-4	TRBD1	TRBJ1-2	TGTGCCAGCAGCTTCGAGGGGGCGCGTGCTGGCTACACCTTC	CASSFEGARAGYTF
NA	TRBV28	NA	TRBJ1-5	TGTGCCAGCACCGGCCCGGGTGAGCCCCAGCATTTT	CASTGPGEPQHF
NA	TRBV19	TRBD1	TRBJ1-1	TGTGCCAGTAGTTTGGGACAGGGGCACACTGAAGCTTTCTTT	CASSLGQGHTEAFF
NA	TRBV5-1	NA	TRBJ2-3	TGCGCCAGCAGCTTGGAGATGGGACAAAGCACAGATACGCAGTATTTT	CASSLEMGQSTDTQYF
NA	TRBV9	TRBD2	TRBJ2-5	TGTGCCAGCAGCGTAGGGGGGACTAGGGGAGAGACCCAGTACTTC	CASSVGGTRGETQYF
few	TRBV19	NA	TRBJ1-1	TGTGCCAGTAGTATGGGGGGGATGGCCGTTCCTGAAGCTTTCTTT	CASSMGGMAVPEAFF
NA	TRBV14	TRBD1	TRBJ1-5	TGTGCCAGCAGCCAGAGGGCCGGGACAGCCCAGCATTTT	CASSQRAGTAQHF
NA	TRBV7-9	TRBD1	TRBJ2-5	TGTGCCAGCAGCCCCGACAGGGTACTTCAAGAGACCCAGTACTTC	CASSPDRVLQETQYF
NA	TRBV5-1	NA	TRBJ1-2	TGCGCCAGCAGCTTTGGAGACAGTCCCTCAGGCTACACCTTC	CASSFGDSPSGYTF
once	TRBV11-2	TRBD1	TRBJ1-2	TGTGCCAGCAGCCCGGACAGGGTCCGTGGCTACACCTTC	CASSPDRVRGYTF
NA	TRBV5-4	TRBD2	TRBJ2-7	TGTGCCAGCAGCCACTTTTTACTATTAGGCGGGGGGGCGGGCGAGCAGTACTTC	CASSHFLLLGGGAGEQYF
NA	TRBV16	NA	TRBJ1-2	TGTGCCAGCAGCCAAAACAGGGAAGACTATGGCTACACCTTC	CASSQNREDYGYTF
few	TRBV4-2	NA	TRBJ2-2	TGTGCCAGCAGCCAAGAGGTCCTAGCGTGGATGGCCGGGGAGCTGTTTTTT	CASSQEVLAWMAGELFF
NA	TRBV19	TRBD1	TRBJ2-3	TGTGCCAGTAGTATGGGGGACTCCGGGACAGGGGGAGCAGATACGCAGTATTTT	CASSMGDSGTGGADTQYF
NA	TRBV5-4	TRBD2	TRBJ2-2	TGTGCCAGCAGCTTGGCGGGGGGGGTCTTTAGCACCGGGGAGCTGTTTTTT	CASSLAGGVFSTGELFF
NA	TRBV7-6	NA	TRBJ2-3	TGTGCCAGCAGCCCAAGGACAGGGAGGGACGCAGATACGCAGTATTTT	CASSPRTGRDADTQYF
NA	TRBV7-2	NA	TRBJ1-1	TGTGCCAGCAGCTCGCCGCGGAGCACTGAAGCTTTCTTT	CASSSPRSTEAFF